One and the same sample provided the 8 T cell receptor beta chains below, sequenced in a study of shared clonotypes between healthy human individuals. Sequencing was performed with immunoSEQ multiplex PCR; in TCRdb, only in-frame clones are kept and a portion is missing. This table holds about 700,000 clones, around two thirds found once. Sequenced input: memory CD4+ T cells sorted from blood. Regarding subset: CD45RA-negative fraction. These receptor sequences come from a woman aged 25 to 39 in good health.

Many counts were recorded for this clone. The chain recombines TRBV4-2 with TRBJ2-7; 9 bases are shared with TRBD1. This CDR3 comprises 15 residues. Trimming cost V 4 bases and J 4 bases; bases outside gene matches: 8. CDR1 is LGHNA and CDR2 is YNFKEQ in the germline V gene. The CDR3 sequence is CASSRTGAERYEQYF. CDR3 bases: TGTGCCAGCAGCCGGACAGGGGCTGAAAGGTACGAGCAGTACTTC.

The chain employs TRBV30 and TRBJ2-1; TRBD2 matches 9 bases. Germline V lookup: CDR1 GTSNPN, CDR2 SVGIG (reference sequence). The CDR3 extends over 15 amino acids. Trimming cost V 4 bases and J 4 bases; bases outside gene matches: 8. CDR3 protein: CAWTLAGLGYNEQFF. In nucleotides, the CDR3 is TGTGCCTGGACTCTAGCGGGACTAGGGTACAATGAGCAGTTCTTC. Combining the CDR3 with reference TRBV30 and TRBJ2-1 gives the whole variable domain SQTIHQWPATLVQPVGSPLSLECTVEGTSNPNLYWYRQAAGRGLQLLFYSVGIGQISSEVPQNLSASRPQDRQFILSSKKLLLSDSGFYLCAWTLAGLGYNEQFFGPGTRLTVL.

As to this clone: Other DNA sequences in this specimen translate into the identical CDR3. The genes are TRBV19 and TRBJ2-7; 7 nucleotides match TRBD1. The ends lost 3 bases at V and 0 bases at J; junction bases unmatched: 8. This CDR3 contains 16 residues. Germline CDR1 LNHDA, CDR2 SQIVND (reference sequence). This CDR3 reads CASSIRAGGDSYEQYF. CDR3 nucleotides: TGTGCCAGTAGTATTCGGGCAGGGGGAGACTCCTACGAGCAGTACTTC.

For this clone: This CDR3 is also generated by other DNA sequences in the sample. V and J are TRBV5-1 and TRBJ2-5; 7 bases are shared with TRBD1. Germline V gene sequence: CDR1 SGHRS, CDR2 YFSETQ. There are 15 residues in the CDR3. J gave up 2 bases and V 1 base, and 5 bases lay outside the gene matches. CDR3 sequence reads: CASSLSTGVQETQYF. The CDR3 region has the DNA TGCGCCAGCAGCTTGAGCACAGGGGTACAAGAGACCCAGTACTTC.

The chain carries TRBV10-2 and TRBJ2-7, with 9 bases that match TRBD1. CDR3 length: 12 amino acids. Germline CDR1 reads WSHSY; CDR2 reads SAAADI. V shed 7 bases, J shed 3 bases, and the junction held 1 base outside the gene matches. DNA for the CDR3: TGCGCCAGCACGGGACAGGGCTACGAGCAGTACTTC. Its protein product is CASTGQGYEQYF.

This chain uses TRBV19 with TRBJ2-2; a possible D gene is TRBD1 (5 bases). V dropped 7 bases and J dropped 7 bases, with 16 bases sitting between them. The V gene's germline CDR1 is LNHDA and CDR2 SQIVND (reference sequence). The CDR3 is 14 amino acids. The DNA of the CDR3 is TGTGCCAGTAAGCCGCAGGGTTCGGGCGGGGAGCTGTTTTTT. This translates into CASKPQGSGGELFF.

For this clone: The identical CDR3 is also encoded by other nucleotide sequences in the sample. CDR3 in amino acids: CASSIQAGTEAFF. The CDR3 DNA is TGTGCCAGTAGTATACAAGCAGGAACTGAAGCTTTCTTT. V gene TRBV19 combines with J gene TRBJ1-1; no firm D call. From germline, CDR1 is LNHDA and CDR2 SQIVND (reference sequence). The CDR3 is 13 residues long. V dropped 2 bases and J dropped 5 bases, with 9 bases sitting between them.

Points on this clone: One end of the junction fails to match germline, which may point to a read error. This sample includes further DNA sequences coding for the same CDR3. The rearrangement joins TRBV5-1 to TRBJ2-2; D gene uncertain. The CDR3 covers 13 residues. In germline, CDR1 is SGHRS, CDR2 YFSETQ. Written as DNA, the CDR3 is TGCGCCAGTAGCTTAGGTTTTACCGGGGAGCTGTTTTTT. Its translation is CASSLGFTGELFF.